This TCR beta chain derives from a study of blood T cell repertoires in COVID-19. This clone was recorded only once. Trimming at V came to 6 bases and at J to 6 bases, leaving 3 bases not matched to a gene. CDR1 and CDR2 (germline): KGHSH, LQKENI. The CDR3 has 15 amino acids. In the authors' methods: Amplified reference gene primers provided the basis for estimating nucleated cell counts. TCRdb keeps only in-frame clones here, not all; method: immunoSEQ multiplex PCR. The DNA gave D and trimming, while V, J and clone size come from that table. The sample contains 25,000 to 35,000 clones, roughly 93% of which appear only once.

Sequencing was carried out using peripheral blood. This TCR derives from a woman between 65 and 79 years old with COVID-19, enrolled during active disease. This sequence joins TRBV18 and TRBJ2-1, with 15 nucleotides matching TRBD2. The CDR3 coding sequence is TGTGCCAGCTCGGGACTAGCGGGAGGTGGCAATGAGCAGTTCTTC. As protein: CASSGLAGGGNEQFF.